The next 5 T cell receptor beta chains were all read from a single sample in a study of blood T cell repertoires in COVID-19. Profiling relied on immunoSEQ multiplex PCR, and the TCRdb table lists in-frame clones only, not all of them. The sample includes 200,000 or so clones, less than 90% of them seen just once. Sequencing was performed on peripheral blood. The receptors come from a man aged 40-50 years with active or convalescent COVID-19.

The count of this clone is one. This sequence joins TRBV19 and TRBJ2-5, with 7 positions matching TRBD1. The V gene's germline CDR1 is LNHDA and CDR2 SQIVND (reference sequence). The CDR3 sequence is 15 residues long. Losses at the gene ends were 1 base for V and 4 bases for J; bases not matched to a gene: 6. The CDR3 region is CASSIALTGTETQYF. The CDR3 nucleotides read TGTGCCAGTAGTATAGCCCTGACAGGGACAGAGACCCAGTACTTC.

V and J are TRBV2 and TRBJ2-3; 8 bases are shared with TRBD2. J lost 4 bases, V lost 2 bases, and 5 bases had no gene match. This CDR3 is 15 amino acids long. Germline V gene data show CDR1 as SNHLY and CDR2 as FYNNEI. CDR3 protein: CASSEFSGGADTQYF. The DNA for the CDR3 is TGTGCCAGCAGTGAATTCAGCGGGGGAGCAGATACGCAGTATTTT.

The V call is TRBV5-4, the J call TRBJ2-7; 12 nucleotides align to TRBD2. The V gene end was trimmed by 3 bases and the J gene end by 6 bases; junction bases not matched to a gene: 7. The CDR3 has 15 residues. CDR1 and CDR2 (germline): SGHNT, YYREEE (reference sequence). The CDR3 loop is CASSWVTSGSGEQYF. The CDR3 bases are TGTGCCAGCAGCTGGGTGACTAGCGGGAGCGGCGAGCAGTACTTC.

The chain is built from TRBV5-1 and TRBJ1-1, with D uncertain. The germline gives CDR1 SGHRS, CDR2 YFSETQ. Trimming took off 4 bases at V and 2 bases at J, with 15 bases between the two ends. This CDR3 spans 15 amino acids. In DNA, the CDR3 is TGCGCCAGCAGCGCTTCGACTGATTTAAACACTGAAGCTTTCTTT. This translates into CASSASTDLNTEAFF.

The count of this clone is one. The chain carries TRBV18 and TRBJ1-3, with D maybe TRBD1 (6 bases). The CDR3 spans 14 residues. Germline V lookup: CDR1 KGHSH, CDR2 LQKENI. V was cut by 6 bases and J by 3 bases, with 12 bases left in between. This CDR3 is CASSPGTIGNTIYF. The CDR3 DNA reads TGTGCCAGCTCCCCCGGGACAATTGGAAACACCATATATTTT.